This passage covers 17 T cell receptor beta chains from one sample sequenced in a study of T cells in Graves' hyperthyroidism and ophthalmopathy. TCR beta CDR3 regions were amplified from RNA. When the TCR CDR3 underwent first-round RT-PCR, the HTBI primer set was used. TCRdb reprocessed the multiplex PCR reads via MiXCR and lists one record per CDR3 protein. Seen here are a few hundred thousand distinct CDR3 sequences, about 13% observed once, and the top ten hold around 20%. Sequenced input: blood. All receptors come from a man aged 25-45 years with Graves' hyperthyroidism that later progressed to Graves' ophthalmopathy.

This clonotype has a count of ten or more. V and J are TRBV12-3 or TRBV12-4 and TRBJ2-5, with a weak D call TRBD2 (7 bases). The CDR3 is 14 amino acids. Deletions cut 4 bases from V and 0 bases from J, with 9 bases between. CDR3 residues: CASSWGGHQETQYF. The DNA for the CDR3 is TGTGCCAGCAGTTGGGGGGGCCACCAAGAGACCCAGTACTTC.

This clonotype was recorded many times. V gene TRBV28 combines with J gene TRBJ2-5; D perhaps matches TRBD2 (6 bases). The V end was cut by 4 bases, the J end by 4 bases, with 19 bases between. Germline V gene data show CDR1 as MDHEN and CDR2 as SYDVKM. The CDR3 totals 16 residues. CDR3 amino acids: CASSSTWGERRETQYF. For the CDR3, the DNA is TGTGCCAGCAGTTCCACCTGGGGGGAACGACGAGAGACCCAGTACTTC.

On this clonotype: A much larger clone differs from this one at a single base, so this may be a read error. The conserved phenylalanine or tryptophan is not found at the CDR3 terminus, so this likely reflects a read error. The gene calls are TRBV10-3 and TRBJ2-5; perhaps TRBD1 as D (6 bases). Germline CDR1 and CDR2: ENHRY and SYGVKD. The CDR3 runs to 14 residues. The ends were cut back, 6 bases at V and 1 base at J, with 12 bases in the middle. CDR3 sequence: CAIRDSTFQETQYL. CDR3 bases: TGTGCCATCAGGGACAGTACTTTCCAAGAGACCCAGTACCTC.

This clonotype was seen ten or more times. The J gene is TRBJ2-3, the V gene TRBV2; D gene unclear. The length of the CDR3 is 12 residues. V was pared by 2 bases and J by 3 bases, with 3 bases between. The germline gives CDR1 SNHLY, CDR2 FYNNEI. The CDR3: CASSELTDTQYF. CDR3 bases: TGTGCCAGCAGTGAACTGACAGATACGCAGTATTTT.

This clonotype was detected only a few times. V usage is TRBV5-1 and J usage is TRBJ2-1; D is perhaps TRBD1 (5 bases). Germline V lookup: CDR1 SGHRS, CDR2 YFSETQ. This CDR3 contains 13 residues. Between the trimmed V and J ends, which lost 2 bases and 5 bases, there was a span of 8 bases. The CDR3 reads CASSLQANNEQFF. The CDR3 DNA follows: TGCGCCAGCAGCTTACAGGCAAACAATGAGCAGTTCTTC.

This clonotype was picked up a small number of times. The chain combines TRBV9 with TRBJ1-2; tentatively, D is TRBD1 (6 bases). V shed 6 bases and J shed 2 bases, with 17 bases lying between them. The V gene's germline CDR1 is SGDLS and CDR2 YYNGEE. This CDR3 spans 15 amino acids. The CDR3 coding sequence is TGTGCCAGCACCCCGAGGGGGGCTGGAAACTATGGCTACACCTTC. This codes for CASTPRGAGNYGYTF.

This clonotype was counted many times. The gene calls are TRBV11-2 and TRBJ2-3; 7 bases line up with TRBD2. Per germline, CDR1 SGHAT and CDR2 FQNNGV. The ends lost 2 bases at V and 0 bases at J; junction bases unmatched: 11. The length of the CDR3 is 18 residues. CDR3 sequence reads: CASSLKYERGTSTDTQYF. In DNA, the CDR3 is TGTGCCAGCAGCTTAAAGTATGAGCGGGGAACTAGCACAGATACGCAGTATTTT.

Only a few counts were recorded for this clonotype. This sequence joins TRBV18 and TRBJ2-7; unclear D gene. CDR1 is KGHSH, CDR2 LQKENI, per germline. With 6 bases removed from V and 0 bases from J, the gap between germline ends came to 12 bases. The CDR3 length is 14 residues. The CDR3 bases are TGTGCCAGCTCTAGTACGGGTGACTCCTACGAGCAGTACTTC. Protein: CASSSTGDSYEQYF.

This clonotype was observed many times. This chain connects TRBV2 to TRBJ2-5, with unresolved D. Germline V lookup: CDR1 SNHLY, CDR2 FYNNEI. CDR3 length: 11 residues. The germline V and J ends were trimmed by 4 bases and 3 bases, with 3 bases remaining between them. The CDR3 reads CASSAKETQYF. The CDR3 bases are TGTGCCAGCAGTGCCAAAGAGACCCAGTACTTC.

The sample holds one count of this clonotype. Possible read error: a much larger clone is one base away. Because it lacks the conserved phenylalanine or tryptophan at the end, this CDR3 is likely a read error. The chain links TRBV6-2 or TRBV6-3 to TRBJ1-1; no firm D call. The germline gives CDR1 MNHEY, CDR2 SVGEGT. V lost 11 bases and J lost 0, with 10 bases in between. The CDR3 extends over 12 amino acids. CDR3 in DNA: TGTGCCGCGGGGAGAGTGAACACTGAAGCTTTCCTT. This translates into CAAGRVNTEAFL.

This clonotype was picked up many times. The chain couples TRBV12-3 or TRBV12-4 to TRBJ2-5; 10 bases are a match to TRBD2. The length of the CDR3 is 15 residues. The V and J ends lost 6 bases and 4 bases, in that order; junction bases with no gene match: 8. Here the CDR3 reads CASSLSGGPSETQYF. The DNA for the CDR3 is TGTGCCAGCAGCCTTAGCGGGGGGCCTTCAGAGACCCAGTACTTC.

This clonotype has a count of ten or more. The CDR3 coding sequence is TGTGCCAGCAGCTTTATGCGGAGGTCCTACGAGCAGTACTTC. Translating gives CASSFMRRSYEQYF. This rearrangement joins TRBV7-2 to TRBJ2-7, with D tentatively TRBD2 (5 bases). The CDR3 has 14 residues. CDR1 and CDR2 (germline): SGHTA, FQGNSA. The V end was cut by 3 bases, the J end by 1 base, with 10 bases between.

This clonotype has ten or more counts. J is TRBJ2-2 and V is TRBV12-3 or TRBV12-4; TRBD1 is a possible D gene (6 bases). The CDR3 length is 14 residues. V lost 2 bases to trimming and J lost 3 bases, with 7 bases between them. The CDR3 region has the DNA TGTGCCAGCAGTTTAAGGACAGACACCGGGGAGCTGTTTTTT. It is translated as CASSLRTDTGELFF.

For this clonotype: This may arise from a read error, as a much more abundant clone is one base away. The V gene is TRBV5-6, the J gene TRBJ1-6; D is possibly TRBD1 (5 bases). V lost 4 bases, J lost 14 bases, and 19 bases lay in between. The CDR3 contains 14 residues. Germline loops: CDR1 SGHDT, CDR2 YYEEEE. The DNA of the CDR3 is TGTGCCAGCAGCGTAGGGGACGGCCCAAGGACCCTCCACTTT. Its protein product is CASSVGDGPRTLHF. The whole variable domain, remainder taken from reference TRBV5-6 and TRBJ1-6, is DAGVTQSPTHLIKTRGQQVTLRCSPKSGHDTVSWYQQALGQGPQFIFQYYEEEERQRGNFPDRFSGHQFPNYSSELNVNALLLGDSALYLCASSVGDGPRTLHFGNGTRLTVT.

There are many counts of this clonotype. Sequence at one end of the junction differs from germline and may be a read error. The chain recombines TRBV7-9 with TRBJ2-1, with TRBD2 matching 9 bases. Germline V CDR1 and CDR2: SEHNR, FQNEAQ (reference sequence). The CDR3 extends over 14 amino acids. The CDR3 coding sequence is TGTGCCAGCAGCCTAGCGGGGAGATACAATGAGCAGTTCTTC. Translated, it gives CASSLAGRYNEQFF.

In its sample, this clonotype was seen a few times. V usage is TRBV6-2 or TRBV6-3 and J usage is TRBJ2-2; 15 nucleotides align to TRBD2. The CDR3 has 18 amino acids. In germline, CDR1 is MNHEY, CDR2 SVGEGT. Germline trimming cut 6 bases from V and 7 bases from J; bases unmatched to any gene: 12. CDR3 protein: CASRLGLAGGRRDGELFF. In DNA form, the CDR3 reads TGTGCCAGCAGGCTGGGACTAGCGGGGGGCCGGCGAGACGGGGAGCTGTTTTTT.

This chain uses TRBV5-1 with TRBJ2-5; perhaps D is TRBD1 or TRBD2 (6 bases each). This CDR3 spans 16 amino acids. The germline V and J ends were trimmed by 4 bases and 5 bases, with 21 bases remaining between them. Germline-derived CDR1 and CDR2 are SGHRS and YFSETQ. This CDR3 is CASSERAGGNGETQYF. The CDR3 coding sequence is TGCGCCAGCAGCGAGAGGGCCGGGGGCAACGGGGAGACCCAGTACTTC.